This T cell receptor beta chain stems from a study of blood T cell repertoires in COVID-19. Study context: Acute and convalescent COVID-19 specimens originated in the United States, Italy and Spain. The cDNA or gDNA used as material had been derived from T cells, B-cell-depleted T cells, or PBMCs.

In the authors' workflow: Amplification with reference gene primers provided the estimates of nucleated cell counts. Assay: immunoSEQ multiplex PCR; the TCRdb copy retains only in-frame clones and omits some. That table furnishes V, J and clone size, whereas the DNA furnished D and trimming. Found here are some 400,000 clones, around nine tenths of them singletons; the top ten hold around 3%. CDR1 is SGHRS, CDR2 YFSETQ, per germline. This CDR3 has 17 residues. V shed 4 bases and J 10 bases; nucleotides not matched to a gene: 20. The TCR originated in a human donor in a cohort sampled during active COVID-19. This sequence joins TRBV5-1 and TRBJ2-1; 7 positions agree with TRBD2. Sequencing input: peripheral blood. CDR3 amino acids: CASSPIMRGAGFSEQFF. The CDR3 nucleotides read TGCGCCAGCAGCCCCATTATGAGGGGAGCGGGATTCAGCGAGCAGTTCTTC. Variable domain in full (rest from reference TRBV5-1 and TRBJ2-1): KAGVTQTPRYLIKTRGQQVTLSCSPISGHRSVSWYQQTPGQGLQFLFEYFSETQRNKGNFPGRFSGRQFSNSRSEMNVSTLELGDSALYLCASSPIMRGAGFSEQFFGPGTRLTVL.